This entry lists 14 T cell receptor beta chains sequenced from one sample in a study of T cells after somatic rescue of genetic block. TCRdb's table, derived via immunoSEQ multiplex PCR, lists solely in-frame clones and lacks some. Of 68,000 or so clones listed, 85% to 95% were seen once; the top ten hold about 2.9%. Sequencing was carried out using peripheral blood mononuclear cells (PBMCs). All receptors derive from a man in his forties.

This clone has only one observation. At the DNA level, this CDR3 is encoded by other sequences in the same sample as well. The J gene is TRBJ1-4, the V gene TRBV28; a weak D match, TRBD1 (5 bases). V was pared by 6 bases and J by 15 bases, with 20 bases between. This CDR3 contains 13 residues. CDR1 is MDHEN, CDR2 SYDVKM, per germline. CDR3 nucleotide sequence: TGTGCCAGCAGCGAACCGGGACCGCAAGACGTGTTTTTT. Translating gives CASSEPGPQDVFF.

This sequence joins TRBV19 and TRBJ2-5; TRBD1 agrees at 7 bases. Trimming removed 11 bases from V and 2 bases from J; junction bases left unmatched: 11. The CDR3 loop spans 14 amino acids. CDR1 and CDR2 (germline): LNHDA, SQIVND (reference sequence). The CDR3 is CASKGTVAQETQYF. The CDR3 bases are TGTGCCTCTAAAGGGACAGTTGCTCAAGAGACCCAGTACTTC.

This chain links TRBV11-2 with TRBJ2-2; D unclear. The germline V gene has CDR1 SGHAT and CDR2 FQNNGV. This CDR3 is 13 amino acids long. Trimming left V 1 base short and J 8 bases short, with 8 bases between. The CDR3, as DNA: TGTGCCAGCAGCTTAGGGGGATTTGGGGAGCTGTTTTTT. Translation gives CASSLGGFGELFF.

The genes are TRBV21-1 and TRBJ2-1; the table names TRBD2, a call not compared with the DNA. TRBV21-1 is an annotated pseudogene. The CDR3 extends over 18 amino acids. The CDR3 nucleotides read TGTGCCAGCAGCAAACAAATCGGGACTAGCGGGAGGGGCAATGAGCAGTTCTTC. Translating it yields CASSKQIGTSGRGNEQFF.

The rearrangement links TRBV5-1 to TRBJ2-5, with 15 bases that match TRBD2. V lost 1 base, J lost 5 bases, and 3 bases stayed unmatched. Germline V gene sequence: CDR1 SGHRS, CDR2 YFSETQ. The CDR3 runs 16 residues. DNA of the CDR3: TGCGCCAGCAGCTTGTGGGGACTAGCGGGAGGTGAGACCCAGTACTTC. Protein sequence: CASSLWGLAGGETQYF.

The chain joins TRBV27 to TRBJ2-1; 16 positions match TRBD2. This CDR3 has 17 residues. CDR1 is MNHEY and CDR2 is SMNVEV in the germline V gene (reference sequence). J was trimmed by 4 bases and V by 4 bases; bases with no gene match: 4. The CDR3 sequence: CASSSGLAGGPYNEQFF. In DNA form, the CDR3 reads TGTGCCAGCAGTTCGGGACTAGCGGGGGGGCCTTACAATGAGCAGTTCTTC.

The chain joins TRBV6-5 to TRBJ2-5, with 7 bases identical to TRBD1. V gave up 2 bases and J gave up 0 bases; unmatched junction bases: 0. Germline CDR1 is MNHEY and CDR2 is SVGAGI. CDR3 size: 14 residues. The CDR3 protein is CASSYGQDQETQYF. The CDR3 DNA reads TGTGCCAGCAGTTACGGACAGGACCAAGAGACCCAGTACTTC.

J is TRBJ1-2 and V is TRBV9; TRBD1 matches 8 bases. Looked up from germline, CDR1 is SGDLS and CDR2 is YYNGEE. This CDR3 is built from 15 residues. Trimming removed 0 bases from V and 4 bases from J; junction bases left unmatched: 5. The CDR3 bases are TGTGCCAGCAGCGTAGGCAGGGGGCAGTCCTATGGCTACACCTTC. It is translated as CASSVGRGQSYGYTF.

V and J are TRBV4-3 and TRBJ2-1; D gene unclear. Germline-derived CDR1 and CDR2 are LGHNA and YSLEER. This CDR3 contains 15 residues. V was cut by 2 bases and J by 3 bases, with 11 bases left in between. As DNA, the CDR3 is TGCGCCAGCAGCCAATCTTTAGTAGTCTACAATGAGCAGTTCTTC. Translated, it gives CASSQSLVVYNEQFF.

The V and J genes are TRBV27 and TRBJ2-5; possibly TRBD1 or TRBD2 for D (5 bases each). V was pared by 3 bases and J by 5 bases, with 16 bases between. The CDR3 loop spans 15 amino acids. Per the germline V gene, CDR1 is MNHEY and CDR2 is SMNVEV (reference sequence). The CDR3 here is CASSFSGLPGETQYF. Written as DNA, the CDR3 is TGTGCCAGCAGTTTCTCTGGACTCCCAGGGGAGACCCAGTACTTC.

This chain connects TRBV16 to TRBJ2-1; no firm D call. Trimming took 0 bases from V and 2 from J, leaving 8 bases between them. The CDR3 covers 15 residues. Looked up from germline, CDR1 is KGHSY and CDR2 is FQNENV. DNA for the CDR3: TGTGCCAGCAGCCAATCGTATGGGGCCTACAATGAGCAGTTCTTC. Its protein product is CASSQSYGAYNEQFF.

This rearrangement joins TRBV6-5 to TRBJ2-3; D is possibly TRBD1 (5 bases). V shed 5 bases and J shed 0 bases, with 12 bases lying between them. Germline CDR1 reads MNHEY; CDR2 reads SVGAGI. This CDR3 spans 15 amino acids. The CDR3 sequence is CASSVSPGSTDTQYF. CDR3 coding DNA: TGTGCCAGCAGTGTTTCGCCAGGGAGCACAGATACGCAGTATTTT.

This sequence joins TRBV30 and TRBJ1-3, with D uncertain. The CDR3 extends over 13 amino acids. The germline CDR1 and CDR2 sequences are GTSNPN and SVGIG (reference sequence). Trimming removed 0 bases from V and 1 base from J, with 4 bases in between. The CDR3 DNA reads TGTGCCTGGAGTGTACGATCTGGAAACACCATATATTTT. Amino acid sequence: CAWSVRSGNTIYF.

The J gene is TRBJ2-3, the V gene TRBV13; either TRBD1 or TRBD2 may supply D (5 bases each). Between the trimmed V and J ends, which lost 4 bases and 0 bases, there was a span of 14 bases. The CDR3 covers 16 residues. Germline CDR1 and CDR2: PRHDT and FYEKMQ (reference sequence). CDR3 sequence: CASSSDGTGSTDTQYF. The CDR3 coding sequence is TGTGCCAGCAGCTCAGATGGGACGGGAAGCACAGATACGCAGTATTTT.